This T cell receptor (beta chain) came from a study of cytomegalovirus exposure and HLA in healthy donors. Study background: Researchers found that roughly 81% of just under 400 genotyped donors fell within the Caucasian-associated ancestry cluster.

Concerning this clone itself: Its antigen is as yet unknown.

This PCR relied on a set of 60 Vbeta primers and 13 Jbeta primers. In the original analysis: It was a later analysis that counted 79 million or so unique TCR beta chains, of which about 10 million were shared. Clones were sequenced by immunoSEQ multiplex PCR, and TCRdb holds only the in-frame ones, with some missing. V, J and clone size are taken as reported in that table, and D and trimming were inferred from the DNA itself. Of about 130,000 clones in the sample, approximately 70% were seen once. Study findings and constraints: Among the CMV-associated chains, a few were confirmed in vitro as specific for CMV antigens.

Germline CDR1 reads DFQATT; CDR2 reads SNEGSKA (reference sequence). The CDR3 has 9 amino acids. V was pared by 6 bases and J by 10 bases, with 9 bases between. V is TRBV20-1 and J is TRBJ1-1; D unresolved. The sample was PBMCs. The source of this sequence is a human donor in good health. The CDR3 loop is CSANLLAFF. CDR3 nucleotides: TGCAGTGCAAACCTACTAGCTTTCTTT.